This T cell receptor beta chain was captured in a study of blood T cell repertoires in COVID-19. Study summary: COVID-19 samples from acute and convalescent phases originated in the United States, Italy and Spain.

Study members were between roughly 18 and 100 years old and lived in 24 US regions. Participant-given clinical history determined each cohort assignment. V gave up 3 bases and J gave up 0 bases; unmatched junction bases: 8. The CDR3 contains 17 residues. Per the germline V gene, CDR1 is LNHDA and CDR2 is SQIVND (reference sequence). Profiled with immunoSEQ multiplex PCR; TCRdb holds only in-frame clones, not every one. The table records fewer than 250,000 clones, 90% of them present only once. The V gene is TRBV19, the J gene TRBJ1-3; 7 positions match TRBD1. The sample consisted of PBMCs or T cells enriched from blood (not recorded which). This TCR came from a man younger than 40 who had been exposed to COVID-19. Written as DNA, the CDR3 is TGTGCCAGTAGTATTCAGGGGGGACGCAACTCTGGAAACACCATATATTTT. It specifies CASSIQGGRNSGNTIYF.